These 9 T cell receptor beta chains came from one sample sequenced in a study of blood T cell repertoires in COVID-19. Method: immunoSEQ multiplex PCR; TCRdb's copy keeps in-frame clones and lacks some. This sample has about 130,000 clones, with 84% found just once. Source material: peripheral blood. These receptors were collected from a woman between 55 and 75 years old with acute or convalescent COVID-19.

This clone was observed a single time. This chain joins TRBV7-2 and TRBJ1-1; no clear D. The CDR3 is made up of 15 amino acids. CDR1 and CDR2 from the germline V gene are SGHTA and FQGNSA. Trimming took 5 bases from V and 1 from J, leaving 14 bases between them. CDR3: CASSIDNRGNTEAFF. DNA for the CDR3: TGTGCCAGCAGCATCGATAACCGGGGGAACACTGAAGCTTTCTTT.

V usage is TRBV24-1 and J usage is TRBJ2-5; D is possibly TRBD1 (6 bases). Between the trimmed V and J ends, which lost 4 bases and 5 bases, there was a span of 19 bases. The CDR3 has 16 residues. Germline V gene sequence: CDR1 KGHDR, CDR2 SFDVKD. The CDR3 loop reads CATSDPHLQGGETQYF. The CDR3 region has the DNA TGTGCCACCAGTGACCCGCATTTACAGGGTGGGGAGACCCAGTACTTC.

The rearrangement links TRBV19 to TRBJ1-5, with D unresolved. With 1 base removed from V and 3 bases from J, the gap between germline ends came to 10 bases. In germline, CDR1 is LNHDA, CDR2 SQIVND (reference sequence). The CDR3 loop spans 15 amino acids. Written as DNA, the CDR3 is TGTGCCAGTAGTATAGTTCCAGGCCTCAATCAGCCCCAGCATTTT. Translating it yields CASSIVPGLNQPQHF.

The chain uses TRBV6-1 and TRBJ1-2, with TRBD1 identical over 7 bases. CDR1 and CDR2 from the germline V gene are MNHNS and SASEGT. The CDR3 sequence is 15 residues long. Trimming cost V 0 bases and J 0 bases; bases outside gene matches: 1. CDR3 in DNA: TGTGCCAGCAGTGAAGCGGGGACAGCTAACTATGGCTACACCTTC. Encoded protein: CASSEAGTANYGYTF.

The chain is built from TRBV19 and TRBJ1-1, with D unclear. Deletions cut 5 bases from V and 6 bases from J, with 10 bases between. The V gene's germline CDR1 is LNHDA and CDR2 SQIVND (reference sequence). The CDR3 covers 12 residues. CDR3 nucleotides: TGTGCCAGTAGTCCCTTTCCCCCTGAAGCTTTCTTT. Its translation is CASSPFPPEAFF.

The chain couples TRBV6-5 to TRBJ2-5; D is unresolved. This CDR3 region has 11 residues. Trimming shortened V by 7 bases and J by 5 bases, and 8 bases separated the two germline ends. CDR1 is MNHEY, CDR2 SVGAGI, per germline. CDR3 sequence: CASNSGETQYF. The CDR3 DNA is TGTGCCAGCAATTCCGGGGAGACCCAGTACTTC.

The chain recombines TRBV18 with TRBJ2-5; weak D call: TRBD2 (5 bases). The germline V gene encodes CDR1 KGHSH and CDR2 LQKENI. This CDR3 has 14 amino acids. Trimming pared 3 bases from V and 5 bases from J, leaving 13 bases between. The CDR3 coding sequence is TGTGCCAGCTCACCTACCGGGATTTCCGAGACCCAGTACTTC. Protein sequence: CASSPTGISETQYF.

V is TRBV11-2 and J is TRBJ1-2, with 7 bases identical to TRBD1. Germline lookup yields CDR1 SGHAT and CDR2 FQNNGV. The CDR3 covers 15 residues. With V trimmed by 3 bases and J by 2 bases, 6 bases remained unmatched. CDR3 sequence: CASSFRTGWNYGYTF. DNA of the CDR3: TGTGCCAGCAGCTTCCGGACAGGTTGGAACTATGGCTACACCTTC.

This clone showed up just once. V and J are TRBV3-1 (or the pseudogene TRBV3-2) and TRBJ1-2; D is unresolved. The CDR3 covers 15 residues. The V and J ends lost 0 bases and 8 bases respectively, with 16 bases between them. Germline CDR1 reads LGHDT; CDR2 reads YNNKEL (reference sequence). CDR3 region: CASSQDKRAWRGYTF. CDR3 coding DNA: TGTGCCAGCAGCCAAGATAAGCGGGCTTGGCGGGGCTACACCTTC.